These 2 T cell receptor beta chains share one sample of origin, sequenced in a study of blood T cell repertoires in COVID-19. The table came from immunoSEQ multiplex PCR; TCRdb's copy has only in-frame clones and leaves some out. Of about 59,000 clones in the sample, 73% are singletons; the top ten hold 15% to 20%. Sequencing input: peripheral blood. The origin of the receptors is a woman between 45 and 60 years old with active or convalescent COVID-19.

The V and J genes are TRBV7-8 and TRBJ1-2; D unresolved. The germline V gene has CDR1 SGHVS and CDR2 FQNEAQ. The V gene lost 2 bases and the J gene lost 0 bases, with 7 bases spanning the gap. The CDR3 length is 14 residues. CDR3 DNA: TGTGCCAGCAGCTTATCCACAGCTAACTATGGCTACACCTTC. It encodes CASSLSTANYGYTF.

V gene TRBV7-8 combines with J gene TRBJ2-3; D is unclear. Trimming cost V 4 bases and J 1 base, with 6 bases left between them. Germline V gene data show CDR1 as SGHVS and CDR2 as FQNEAQ. CDR3 length equals 13 residues. The CDR3 protein is CASSSRGTDTQYF. The CDR3 DNA follows: TGTGCCAGCAGCTCGAGAGGCACAGATACGCAGTATTTT.